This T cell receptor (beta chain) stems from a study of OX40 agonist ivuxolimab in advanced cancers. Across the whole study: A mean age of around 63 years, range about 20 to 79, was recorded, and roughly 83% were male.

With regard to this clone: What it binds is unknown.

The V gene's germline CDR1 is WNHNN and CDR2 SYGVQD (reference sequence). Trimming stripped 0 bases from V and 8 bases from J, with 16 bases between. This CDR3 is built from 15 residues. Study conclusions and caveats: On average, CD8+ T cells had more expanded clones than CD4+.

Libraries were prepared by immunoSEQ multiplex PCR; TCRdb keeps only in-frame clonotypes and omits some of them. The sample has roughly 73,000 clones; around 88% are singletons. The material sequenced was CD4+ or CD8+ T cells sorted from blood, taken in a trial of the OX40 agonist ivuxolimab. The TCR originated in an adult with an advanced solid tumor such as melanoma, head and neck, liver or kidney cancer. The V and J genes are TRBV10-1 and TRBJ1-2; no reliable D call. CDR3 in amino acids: CASSESINGESGYTF. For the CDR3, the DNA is TGCGCCAGCAGTGAGTCGATTAACGGGGAAAGCGGCTACACCTTC.